Listed here are 14 T cell receptor beta chains from one sample, sequenced in a study of brain T cells in children with intractable seizures. Specified time point: blood from clinic visit 5 months post-surgery; TSC patient then seizure free. TCRdb's copy holds only in-frame clones and misses some; the assay was immunoSEQ multiplex PCR. Seen here are about 350,000 clones, 93% observed once, and the top ten hold around 6%. The sample in question was peripheral blood, obtained around 5 months after surgery. The receptors derive from a boy under two years old with tuberous sclerosis and intractable seizures.

The CDR3 bases are TGTGCCAGCAGCTCGCCCCCAGGGGGCGGTTCAGCTAACTATGGCTACACCTTC. Its protein product is CASSSPPGGGSANYGYTF. This chain links TRBV11-3 with TRBJ1-2; 8 bases are shared with TRBD1. The V gene end was trimmed by 4 bases and the J gene end by 0 bases; junction bases not matched to a gene: 13. The CDR3 spans 18 residues. The germline CDR1 and CDR2 sequences are SGHNT and YENEEA.

This clone turned up a few times. This chain uses TRBV27 with TRBJ1-6; tentatively, D is TRBD1 (5 bases). This CDR3 spans 15 amino acids. CDR1 is MNHEY and CDR2 is SMNVEV in the germline V gene (reference sequence). The ends were cut back, 6 bases at V and 10 bases at J, with 19 bases in the middle. The CDR3 here is CASRPLPGSISPLHF. The DNA for the CDR3 is TGTGCCAGCAGGCCCCTCCCAGGGTCGATATCACCCCTCCACTTT.

This chain connects TRBV2 to TRBJ2-7; D call uncertain. The CDR3 has 13 amino acids. Germline-derived CDR1 and CDR2 are SNHLY and FYNNEI. The germline V and J ends were trimmed by 4 bases and 3 bases, with 10 bases remaining between them. CDR3 residues: CASSVPVLYEQYF. CDR3 DNA: TGTGCCAGCAGTGTGCCCGTGCTCTACGAGCAGTACTTC.

The chain joins TRBV6-5 to TRBJ2-1, with 9 bases aligning to TRBD2. The germline gives CDR1 MNHEY, CDR2 SVGAGI. The CDR3 runs to 15 residues. V trimming: 3 bases; J trimming: 7 bases; junction bases outside the gene matches: 7. In nucleotides, the CDR3 is TGTGCCAGCAGTTATCAGCGGGGGGCAGGTAATGAGCAGTTCTTC. Translated: CASSYQRGAGNEQFF.

The chain employs TRBV11-1 and TRBJ2-5; D gene ambiguous. CDR1 and CDR2 from the germline V gene are SGHAT and FQDESV (reference sequence). The CDR3 extends over 14 amino acids. V was cut by 5 bases and J by 1 base, with 11 bases left in between. The CDR3 nucleotides are TGTGCCAGCAGCCCCTCGCGGCTCCAAGAGACCCAGTACTTC. Translated: CASSPSRLQETQYF.

The chain has TRBV5-6 and TRBJ1-1; 9 positions agree with TRBD1. The germline V gene encodes CDR1 SGHDT and CDR2 YYEEEE. V shed 0 bases and J 4 bases; nucleotides not matched to a gene: 4. The CDR3 contains 15 residues. As DNA, the CDR3 is TGTGCCAGCAGCTTGGCGGGACAGGGAGGCACTGAAGCTTTCTTT. This codes for CASSLAGQGGTEAFF.

The V gene is TRBV7-2, the J gene TRBJ2-3; possible D gene TRBD2, 6 bases. V shed 2 bases and J shed 7 bases, with 16 bases lying between them. The germline gives CDR1 SGHTA, CDR2 FQGNSA. The CDR3 covers 15 residues. The CDR3 DNA follows: TGTGCCAGCAGCTTAAGCCTTGTACGGGGGAATACGCAGTATTTT. This gives the protein CASSLSLVRGNTQYF.

As DNA, the CDR3 is TGTGCCAGCACCTTATCCAGGGGCTATGGGCCCCAGCATTTT. Protein sequence: CASTLSRGYGPQHF. V usage is TRBV6-5 and J usage is TRBJ1-5, with D possibly matching TRBD1 (6 bases). This CDR3 spans 14 amino acids. Trimming removed 7 bases at V and 9 bases at J, with 19 bases between. The germline V gene has CDR1 MNHEY and CDR2 SVGAGI.

This clone was counted a few times. The chain recombines TRBV5-4 with TRBJ2-7, with a weak D call TRBD1 (5 bases). Germline CDR1 is SGHNT and CDR2 is YYREEE (reference sequence). Trimming left V 0 bases short and J 7 bases short, with 11 bases between. This CDR3 is 13 amino acids long. The CDR3 loop reads CASSLDVTVEQYF. For the CDR3, the DNA is TGTGCCAGCAGCTTGGATGTGACAGTGGAGCAGTACTTC.

This chain uses TRBV5-1 with TRBJ2-2; no reliable D call. The CDR3 loop spans 13 amino acids. V was shortened by 1 base and J by 3 bases, with 4 bases between the two germline ends. Germline CDR1 reads SGHRS; CDR2 reads YFSETQ. CDR3 residues: CASSLTDTGELFF. The CDR3 nucleotides are TGCGCCAGCAGCTTGACAGACACCGGGGAGCTGTTTTTT. Based on the CDR3 plus reference TRBV5-1 and TRBJ2-2, the full variable domain is KAGVTQTPRYLIKTRGQQVTLSCSPISGHRSVSWYQQTPGQGLQFLFEYFSETQRNKGNFPGRFSGRQFSNSRSEMNVSTLELGDSALYLCASSLTDTGELFFGEGSRLTVL.

The V gene is TRBV3-1 (or the pseudogene TRBV3-2), the J gene TRBJ1-1; D unresolved. The germline V gene encodes CDR1 LGHDT and CDR2 YNNKEL (reference sequence). The CDR3 loop spans 15 amino acids. V lost 3 bases and J 1 base, leaving 12 bases between the germline ends. CDR3 nucleotides: TGTGCCAGCAGCCAGGAGTCTGTCGGGAACACTGAAGCTTTCTTT. Amino acids: CASSQESVGNTEAFF.

V gene TRBV19 combines with J gene TRBJ2-7, with TRBD2 identical over 10 bases. This CDR3 is 15 amino acids long. With V trimmed by 4 bases and J by 3 bases, 6 bases remained unmatched. Germline values: CDR1 LNHDA, CDR2 SQIVND (reference sequence). The CDR3 here is CASSTTSGNYYEQYF. DNA of the CDR3: TGTGCCAGTAGTACAACTAGCGGGAACTACTACGAGCAGTACTTC.

The V gene is TRBV20-1, the J gene TRBJ2-3; D possibly uses TRBD1 or TRBD2 (6 bases each). The length of the CDR3 is 14 residues. V lost 3 bases, J lost 2 bases, and 12 bases lay in between. Germline-derived CDR1 and CDR2 are DFQATT and SNEGSKA (reference sequence). CDR3 sequence (DNA): TGCAGTGCTAGTTCTGGGGGGCCCACAGATACGCAGTATTTT. It yields the protein CSASSGGPTDTQYF.

This clone was counted a single time. The rearrangement links TRBV3-1 (or the pseudogene TRBV3-2) to TRBJ2-5; D might be TRBD1 or TRBD2, each matching 5 bases. The CDR3 extends over 14 amino acids. The germline CDR1 and CDR2 sequences are LGHDT and YNNKEL (reference sequence). The V and J ends lost 1 base and 5 bases respectively, with 11 bases between them. The chain's CDR3 is CASSQARWGETQYF. Here the CDR3 DNA reads TGTGCCAGCAGCCAAGCACGGTGGGGGGAGACCCAGTACTTC.